This T cell receptor (beta chain) comes out of a study of blood T cell repertoires in COVID-19. In the original processing: Reference gene primers were amplified, and this amplification served to estimate nucleated cell counts. Assay used: immunoSEQ multiplex PCR; TCRdb lists only in-frame clones, some missing. V and J calls and clone size are those listed in that table; D and trimming were worked out from the DNA. The table has fewer than 350,000 clones, 90% seen once; the top ten hold around 1.7%. V shed 5 bases and J 5 bases; nucleotides not matched to a gene: 5. In germline, CDR1 is SGHNT, CDR2 YENEEA. CDR3 length equals 13 residues.

The material sequenced was PBMCs or T cells enriched from blood (not recorded which). The chain uses TRBV11-3 and TRBJ1-1; 7 bases fit TRBD1. The TCR sequence derives from a woman aged 18-29 years with acute COVID-19. CDR3 region: CASSQGVGTEAFF. The CDR3 nucleotides read TGTGCCAGCAGCCAGGGGGTTGGAACTGAAGCTTTCTTT.